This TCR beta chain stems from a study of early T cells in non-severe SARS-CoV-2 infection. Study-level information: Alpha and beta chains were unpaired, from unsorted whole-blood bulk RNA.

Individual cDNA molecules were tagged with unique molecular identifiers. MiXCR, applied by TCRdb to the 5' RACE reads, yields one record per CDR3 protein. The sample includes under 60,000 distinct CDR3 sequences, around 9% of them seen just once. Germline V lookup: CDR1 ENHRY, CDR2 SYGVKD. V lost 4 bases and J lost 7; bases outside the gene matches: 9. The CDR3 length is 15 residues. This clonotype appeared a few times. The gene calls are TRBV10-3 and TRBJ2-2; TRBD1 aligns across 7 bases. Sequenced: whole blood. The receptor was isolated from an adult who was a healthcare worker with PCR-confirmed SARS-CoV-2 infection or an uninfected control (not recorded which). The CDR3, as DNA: TGTGCCATCAGTGGTGACAGGGACCTCAGCGGGGAGCTGTTTTTT. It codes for CAISGDRDLSGELFF.